The clone carrying this T cell receptor (beta chain) was observed a single time. This sample is drawn from a study of shared clonotypes between healthy human individuals. The CDR3 loop spans 14 amino acids. CDR1 is SGHRS, CDR2 YFSETQ, per germline. Trimming stripped 0 bases from V and 3 bases from J, with 8 bases between. There were no recent acute infections or vaccinations among the donors, who were healthy HIV-negative adults. For every subset, genomic DNA was evenly distributed across several immunoSEQ plates. Authors' methods: Filtering of immunoSEQ junctional sequences could not match full-length read filtering. The method was immunoSEQ multiplex PCR; TCRdb's version includes in-frame clones alone and lacks a portion of them. The V and J calls and clone size were taken over from that table, and D and trimming were inferred from the DNA. The sample contains millions of clones, around 94% of which appear only once.

The source of this sequence is a man younger than 30 in good health. Input material: naive CD4+ T cells sorted from blood. The subset is: CD45RA+ positively selected. The chain couples TRBV5-1 to TRBJ2-3; no clear D gene. CDR3 sequence: CASSLGSWTDTQYF. CDR3 coding DNA: TGCGCCAGCAGCTTGGGTAGTTGGACAGATACGCAGTATTTT.